This is a list of T cell receptor beta chains from one sample in a study of identical twins. TCRdb re-called the 5' RACE reads through MiXCR, storing one row per CDR3 protein. The sample records 1.5 million or so distinct CDR3 sequences, about 31% being singletons. Material for sequencing was cord blood. These receptors were taken from a newborn girl in good health. CDR3s include the opening cysteine and the closing phenylalanine or tryptophan. D genes are given only for firm matches. Size tells how often a clone was seen (once, few, many) or the class of an expanded clone, and some rows leave it out.

d_call: .
v_call: TRBV29-1
j_call: TRBJ2-1
clone_size: .
cdr3_aa: CSVEARASRYNEQFF
cdr3_nt: TGCAGCGTTGAGGCACGGGCCTCTCGGTACAATGAGCAGTTCTTC

d_call: .
v_call: TRBV29-1
j_call: TRBJ1-1
clone_size: .
cdr3_aa: CSPPARNIEAFF
cdr3_nt: TGCAGCCCCCCGGCGAGGAACATTGAAGCTTTCTTT

d_call: TRBD2
v_call: TRBV6-1
j_call: TRBJ2-3
clone_size: .
cdr3_aa: CASGRDPTDTQYF
cdr3_nt: TGTGCCAGCGGGAGGGACCCCACAGATACGCAGTATTTT

d_call: TRBD2
v_call: TRBV12-3/TRBV12-4
j_call: TRBJ2-1
clone_size: .
cdr3_aa: CATSGTNSYNEQFF
cdr3_nt: TGTGCCACATCCGGGACTAACTCCTACAATGAGCAGTTCTTC

d_call: .
v_call: TRBV6-5
j_call: TRBJ1-1
clone_size: .
cdr3_aa: CASSSPAGWGTEAFF
cdr3_nt: TGTGCCAGCAGTAGCCCCGCGGGCTGGGGCACTGAAGCTTTCTTT

d_call: .
v_call: TRBV27
j_call: TRBJ2-3
clone_size: .
cdr3_aa: CASSSGLNPTDTQYF
cdr3_nt: TGTGCCAGCAGTTCGGGCCTCAATCCCACAGATACGCAGTATTTT

d_call: TRBD2
v_call: TRBV4-1
j_call: TRBJ2-1
clone_size: .
cdr3_aa: CASSQTRLAGGGGSYNEQFF
cdr3_nt: TGCGCCAGCAGCCAAACCCGATTAGCGGGGGGGGGTGGCTCCTACAATGAGCAGTTCTTC

d_call: .
v_call: TRBV12-3/TRBV12-4
j_call: TRBJ1-3
clone_size: .
cdr3_aa: CASSFPQTLSGNTIYF
cdr3_nt: TGTGCCAGCAGTTTCCCACAGACCCTCTCTGGAAACACCATATATTTT

d_call: .
v_call: TRBV15
j_call: TRBJ1-2
clone_size: .
cdr3_aa: CATSRHRIYHDYTF
cdr3_nt: TGTGCCACCAGCCGGCACAGGATCTACCATGACTACACCTTC

d_call: TRBD2
v_call: TRBV19
j_call: TRBJ2-1
clone_size: once
cdr3_aa: CASSIGLGLYEQFF
cdr3_nt: TGTGCCAGTAGTATCGGACTAGGTCTTTATGAGCAGTTCTTC

d_call: .
v_call: TRBV20-1
j_call: TRBJ2-7
clone_size: .
cdr3_aa: CSARRGRIDEQYF
cdr3_nt: TGCAGTGCTAGGAGGGGGAGGATCGACGAGCAGTACTTC

d_call: .
v_call: TRBV4-1
j_call: TRBJ2-3
clone_size: .
cdr3_aa: CASSHARADTQYF
cdr3_nt: TGCGCCAGCAGCCACGCGAGGGCAGATACGCAGTATTTT

d_call: TRBD2
v_call: TRBV12-3/TRBV12-4
j_call: TRBJ2-1
clone_size: .
cdr3_aa: CASSPHRSGGGNEQFF
cdr3_nt: TGTGCCAGCAGTCCCCACCGTAGCGGGGGGGGGAATGAGCAGTTCTTC

d_call: .
v_call: TRBV20-1
j_call: TRBJ1-5
clone_size: .
cdr3_aa: CSARDSWGTRDQPQHF
cdr3_nt: TGCAGTGCTAGAGATAGTTGGGGGACCAGGGACCAGCCCCAGCATTTT

d_call: .
v_call: TRBV9
j_call: TRBJ2-3
clone_size: few
cdr3_aa: CASSVGGILTDTQYF
cdr3_nt: TGTGCCAGCAGCGTAGGCGGCATCCTCACAGATACGCAGTATTTT

d_call: TRBD1
v_call: TRBV12-3/TRBV12-4
j_call: TRBJ1-2
clone_size: .
cdr3_aa: CASSSPKTGYGYTF
cdr3_nt: TGTGCCAGCAGTTCCCCCAAGACAGGGTATGGCTACACCTTC

d_call: TRBD2
v_call: TRBV13
j_call: TRBJ2-1
clone_size: few
cdr3_aa: CASSLSGAGGNEQFF
cdr3_nt: TGTGCCAGCAGCTTGAGCGGGGCCGGGGGGAATGAGCAGTTCTTC

d_call: TRBD2
v_call: TRBV3-1
j_call: TRBJ2-7
clone_size: .
cdr3_aa: CASSQGGSGRFEYEQYF
cdr3_nt: TGTGCCAGCAGCCAAGGAGGCAGCGGGAGATTTGAGTATGAGCAGTACTTC

d_call: TRBD1
v_call: TRBV20-1
j_call: TRBJ1-5
clone_size: many
cdr3_aa: CSAREGTGNQPQHF
cdr3_nt: TGCAGTGCTAGAGAGGGGACAGGCAATCAGCCCCAGCATTTT

d_call: .
v_call: TRBV21-1
j_call: TRBJ1-4
clone_size: .
cdr3_aa: CASSNNEKLFF
cdr3_nt: TGTGCCAGCAGCAATAATGAAAAACTGTTTTTT

d_call: TRBD2
v_call: TRBV7-9
j_call: TRBJ2-1
clone_size: .
cdr3_aa: CASSLQGLVLYNEQFF
cdr3_nt: TGTGCCAGCAGCTTACAGGGACTAGTTCTATACAATGAGCAGTTCTTC

d_call: TRBD2
v_call: TRBV24-1
j_call: TRBJ2-7
clone_size: many
cdr3_aa: CATSDRTSGFYEQYF
cdr3_nt: TGTGCCACCAGTGACCGGACTAGCGGGTTCTACGAGCAGTACTTC

d_call: TRBD1
v_call: TRBV12-3/TRBV12-4
j_call: TRBJ2-7
clone_size: once
cdr3_aa: CASSFRGRDRVYEQYF
cdr3_nt: TGTGCCAGCAGTTTTAGGGGCCGGGACAGGGTCTACGAGCAGTACTTC

d_call: .
v_call: TRBV9
j_call: TRBJ2-2
clone_size: .
cdr3_aa: CASSFRDYTGELFF
cdr3_nt: TGTGCCAGCAGCTTCCGGGATTACACCGGGGAGCTGTTTTTT

d_call: .
v_call: TRBV7-2
j_call: TRBJ2-3
clone_size: .
cdr3_aa: CASSLGAVDTQYF
cdr3_nt: TGTGCCAGCAGCTTAGGAGCGGTGGATACGCAGTATTTT

d_call: .
v_call: TRBV27
j_call: TRBJ1-2
clone_size: .
cdr3_aa: CASSLSYGAVGYGYTF
cdr3_nt: TGTGCCAGCAGTTTATCATATGGGGCAGTCGGATATGGCTACACCTTC

d_call: .
v_call: TRBV5-1
j_call: TRBJ2-4
clone_size: .
cdr3_aa: CASSLMAGRGAKNIQYF
cdr3_nt: TGCGCCAGCAGCTTGATGGCCGGCCGAGGAGCCAAAAACATTCAGTACTTC

d_call: .
v_call: TRBV9
j_call: TRBJ2-5
clone_size: .
cdr3_aa: CASSAGPGSQETQYF
cdr3_nt: TGTGCCAGCAGCGCAGGACCAGGGTCCCAAGAGACCCAGTACTTC

d_call: TRBD1
v_call: TRBV29-1
j_call: TRBJ2-3
clone_size: .
cdr3_aa: CSLRGTGTTDTQYF
cdr3_nt: TGCAGCTTGCGTGGGACAGGGACTACAGATACGCAGTATTTT

d_call: .
v_call: TRBV2
j_call: TRBJ2-7
clone_size: .
cdr3_aa: CASRETPAYEQYF
cdr3_nt: TGTGCCAGCAGGGAGACTCCCGCCTACGAGCAGTACTTC

d_call: .
v_call: TRBV20-1
j_call: TRBJ2-7
clone_size: .
cdr3_aa: CSASPGPRGEQYF
cdr3_nt: TGCAGTGCTAGCCCGGGACCCAGGGGCGAGCAGTACTTC

d_call: .
v_call: TRBV5-6
j_call: TRBJ2-3
clone_size: once
cdr3_aa: CASSLYQPGRVPRYF
cdr3_nt: TGTGCCAGCAGCTTGTATCAGCCAGGGCGGGTGCCACGGTATTTT

d_call: .
v_call: TRBV6-5
j_call: TRBJ2-1
clone_size: once
cdr3_aa: CASSRDRTLEQFF
cdr3_nt: TGTGCCAGCAGCCGAGACCGGACTTTAGAGCAGTTCTTC

d_call: .
v_call: TRBV6-6
j_call: TRBJ1-5
clone_size: .
cdr3_aa: CASSYSSKIYSNQPQHF
cdr3_nt: TGTGCCAGCAGTTACTCCTCGAAAATATATAGCAATCAGCCCCAGCATTTT

d_call: .
v_call: TRBV5-1
j_call: TRBJ2-3
clone_size: few
cdr3_aa: CASTHSSRGVPTDTQYF
cdr3_nt: TGCGCCAGCACCCATTCTTCCAGGGGGGTACCCACAGATACGCAGTATTTT

d_call: .
v_call: TRBV27
j_call: TRBJ2-7
clone_size: once
cdr3_aa: CASHDRTVDTYEQYF
cdr3_nt: TGTGCCAGCCACGATAGGACAGTAGATACCTACGAGCAGTACTTC

d_call: .
v_call: TRBV10-3
j_call: TRBJ1-1
clone_size: few
cdr3_aa: CAISESGHSSNTEAFF
cdr3_nt: TGTGCCATCAGTGAGTCGGGACATTCTTCCAACACTGAAGCTTTCTTT

d_call: TRBD2
v_call: TRBV10-3
j_call: TRBJ2-1
clone_size: .
cdr3_aa: CVISESNRGGHEQFF
cdr3_nt: TGTGTCATCAGTGAGTCGAACCGGGGGGGCCATGAGCAGTTCTTC

d_call: .
v_call: TRBV6-1
j_call: TRBJ2-1
clone_size: few
cdr3_aa: CASSEEGGNNEQFF
cdr3_nt: TGTGCCAGCAGTGAAGAGGGGGGAAACAATGAGCAGTTCTTC

d_call: TRBD2
v_call: TRBV15
j_call: TRBJ2-2
clone_size: .
cdr3_aa: CATSGTSVNTGELFF
cdr3_nt: TGTGCCACCAGCGGGACTAGCGTCAACACCGGGGAGCTGTTTTTT